This TCR beta chain was identified during a study of T cell responses to AZD1222 COVID-19 vaccine. Comment on this clone: Its antigen remains unidentified.

Repertoires were generated with immunoSEQ multiplex PCR, while TCRdb's copy carries only in-frame clones and drops some. This table holds approximately 77,000 clones, around 90% found once. General observations from the study: Donors were chiefly white British, with a greater number of females, and clonal diversity was perhaps underestimated.

The source was peripheral blood, collected 28 days after the second AZD1222 dose. This clonotype originated in an adult who received the AZD1222 COVID-19 vaccine.

In DNA, the CDR3 is TGTGCCTGGAGGAGAGGGACTAGCGGGAGCGGAAACATTCAGTACTTC. This sequence encodes CAWRRGTSGSGNIQYF. The V and J genes are TRBV30 and TRBJ2-4, with 14 bases lining up with TRBD2. There are 16 residues in the CDR3. Trimming took 3 bases from V and 6 from J; bases not matched to a gene: 7. The V gene's germline CDR1 is GTSNPN and CDR2 SVGIG (reference sequence).